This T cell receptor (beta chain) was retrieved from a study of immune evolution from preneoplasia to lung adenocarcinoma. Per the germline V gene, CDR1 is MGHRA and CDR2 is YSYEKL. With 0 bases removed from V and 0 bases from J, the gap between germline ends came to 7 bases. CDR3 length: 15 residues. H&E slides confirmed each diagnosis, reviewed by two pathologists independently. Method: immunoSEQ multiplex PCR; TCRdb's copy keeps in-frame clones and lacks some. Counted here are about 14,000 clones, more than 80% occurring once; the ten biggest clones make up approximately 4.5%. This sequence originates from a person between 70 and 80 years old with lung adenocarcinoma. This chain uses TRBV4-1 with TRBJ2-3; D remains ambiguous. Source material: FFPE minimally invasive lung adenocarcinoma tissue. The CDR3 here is CASSQDPVSTDTQYF. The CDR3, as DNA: TGCGCCAGCAGCCAAGACCCCGTAAGCACAGATACGCAGTATTTT.